The T cell receptor beta chain under discussion was sequenced for a study of identical twins. TCRdb re-derived calls from the 5' RACE reads in MiXCR, one entry per CDR3 protein. This sample has some 260,000 distinct CDR3 sequences, with about an eighth found just once. This clonotype was observed a handful of times. What it binds is unknown. Study observations and caveats: The analysis was cross-sectional rather than longitudinal within donors.

Looked up from germline, CDR1 is ENHRY and CDR2 is SYGVKD. The CDR3 is made up of 14 amino acids. Trimming removed 8 bases from V and 5 bases from J; junction bases left unmatched: 12. This receptor was obtained from a woman aged 18 to 35 in good health. The specimen was memory (CD45RO+) T cells sorted from blood. The V gene is TRBV10-3, the J gene TRBJ2-7, with 7 bases matching TRBD1. The CDR3 DNA is TGTGCCATCTCCGAGGGAGACAGGGTCCACGAGCAGTACTTC. Its protein product is CAISEGDRVHEQYF.